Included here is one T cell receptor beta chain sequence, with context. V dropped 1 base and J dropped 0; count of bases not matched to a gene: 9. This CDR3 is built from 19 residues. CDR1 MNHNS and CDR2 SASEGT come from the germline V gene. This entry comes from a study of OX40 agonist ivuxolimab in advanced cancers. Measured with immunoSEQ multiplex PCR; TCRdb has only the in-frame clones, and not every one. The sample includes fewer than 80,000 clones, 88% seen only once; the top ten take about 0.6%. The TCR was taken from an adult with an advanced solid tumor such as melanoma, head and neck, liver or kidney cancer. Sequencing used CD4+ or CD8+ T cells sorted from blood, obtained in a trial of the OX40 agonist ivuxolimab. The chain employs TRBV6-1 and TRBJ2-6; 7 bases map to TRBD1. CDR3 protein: CASSEVRGGPYSGANVLTF. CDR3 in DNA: TGTGCCAGCAGTGAAGTTCGAGGGGGCCCGTACTCTGGGGCCAACGTCCTGACTTTC.